The 5 T cell receptor beta chains given below trace back to one sample, sequenced in a study of blood T cell repertoires in COVID-19. Assay used: immunoSEQ multiplex PCR; TCRdb lists only in-frame clones, some missing. The sample gives around 190,000 clones, roughly 80% of which show up once; under 8% is in the top ten. Material for sequencing was peripheral blood. The origin of the receptors is a man aged 60 to 69 with acute or convalescent COVID-19.

The chain combines TRBV6-6 with TRBJ2-1; D uncertain. Germline CDR1 reads MNHNY; CDR2 reads SVGAGI (reference sequence). CDR3 length equals 14 residues. Trimming removed 6 bases at V and 6 bases at J, with 15 bases between. The CDR3 DNA reads as TGTGCCAGCAGCACACCTTCAGGATTCAATGAGCAGTTCTTC. Translated: CASSTPSGFNEQFF.

The V call is TRBV7-9, the J call TRBJ2-7; TRBD1 matches at 7 bases. In germline, CDR1 is SEHNR, CDR2 FQNEAQ (reference sequence). The CDR3 sequence is 13 residues long. Germline trimming cut 5 bases from V and 5 bases from J; bases unmatched to any gene: 6. This chain's CDR3 is CASSLGTVDEQYF. As DNA, the CDR3 is TGTGCCAGCAGCCTCGGGACAGTTGACGAGCAGTACTTC.

The rearrangement uses TRBV24-1 and TRBJ2-3; 8 bases match TRBD1. After removal of 6 bases from V and 5 bases from J, the junction contained 9 bases not matched to a gene. The germline gives CDR1 KGHDR, CDR2 SFDVKD. This CDR3 spans 15 amino acids. CDR3 amino acids: CATSQRTGRRDTQYF. CDR3 coding DNA: TGTGCCACCAGTCAACGGACAGGGCGGAGAGATACGCAGTATTTT.

V and J are TRBV7-9 and TRBJ2-2; maybe TRBD1 (6 bases). The CDR3 is 17 amino acids. The germline V gene has CDR1 SEHNR and CDR2 FQNEAQ (reference sequence). V lost 4 bases, J lost 0 bases, and 15 bases lay in between. CDR3 loop: CASSSRTVHANTGELFF. The CDR3 DNA sequence: TGTGCCAGCAGCTCGAGGACAGTTCACGCGAACACCGGGGAGCTGTTTTTT. Complete variable domain (other parts from reference TRBV7-9 and TRBJ2-2): DTGVSQNPRHKITKRGQNVTFRCDPISEHNRLYWYRQTLGQGPEFLTYFQNEAQLEKSRLLSDRFSAERPKGSFSTLEIQRTEQGDSAMYLCASSSRTVHANTGELFFGEGSRLTVL.

V is TRBV23-1 and J is TRBJ2-1; 12 bases fit TRBD2. TRBV23-1 is labeled an ORF, and its function is uncertain. This CDR3 is built from 15 residues. J lost 6 bases, V lost 7 bases, and 7 bases had no gene match. In DNA form, the CDR3 reads TGCGCCAGCACCACTACTAGCGGGGGGCCCAATGAGCAGTTCTTC. This sequence encodes CASTTTSGGPNEQFF.